The present T cell receptor beta chain was sequenced within a study of cytomegalovirus exposure and HLA in healthy donors. Overall study findings and caveats: The study designated roughly 150 TCR beta chains cytomegalovirus-associated. In the 100 to 150 validation repertoires, under 95% of cluster scores exceeded 0, per a later analysis.

Germline V lookup: CDR1 LNHDA, CDR2 SQIVND (reference sequence). The CDR3 covers 14 residues. The V end lost 6 bases, the J end lost 0 bases, and 10 bases lay between the germline ends. The repertoire was sequenced with immunoSEQ multiplex PCR; TCRdb's copy has only in-frame clones and lacks some. The data hold roughly 250,000 clones, with about 86% observed a single time. This clone was seen a few times. The antigen is unknown. The sample taken for sequencing was PBMCs. The clonotype comes from a woman between 25 and 40 years old in good health and CMV-seropositive. V gene TRBV19 combines with J gene TRBJ2-3, with D uncertain. The DNA for the CDR3 is TGTGCCAGTAGCCGACTTCCTAGCACAGATACGCAGTATTTT. This translates into CASSRLPSTDTQYF.